Shown below are 24 T cell receptor beta chains from a single sample sequenced in a study of T cell repertoires in cytomegalovirus infection. TCRdb re-called the reads with MiXCR, one entry per CDR3 protein. The repertoire holds approximately 200,000 distinct CDR3 sequences, approximately 28% seen once, with about 28% in the top ten. Sequenced: PBMCs. The origin of the receptors is a human donor in good health (CMV status not recorded). Some clones in this sample may be carry-over from other donors' samples.

V gene TRBV2 combines with J gene TRBJ2-7; no clear D. CDR1 SNHLY and CDR2 FYNNEI come from the germline V gene. V was shortened by 2 bases and J by 2 bases, with 10 bases between the two germline ends. This CDR3 is built from 14 residues. The CDR3 DNA is TGTGCCAGCAGTGAAAGGCCGCTTACCTACGAGCAGTACTTC. It encodes CASSERPLTYEQYF.

DNA of the CDR3: TGCAGTGCTACTCGCACACCCGGGACAGGAAGATCGAACGAGCAGTACTTC. Its translation is CSATRTPGTGRSNEQYF. The V call is TRBV20-1, the J call TRBJ2-7; 8 nucleotides line up with TRBD1. Germline V CDR1 and CDR2: DFQATT, SNEGSKA (reference sequence). This CDR3 is built from 17 residues. The V gene end was trimmed by 4 bases and the J gene end by 5 bases; junction bases not matched to a gene: 19.

The rearrangement uses TRBV15 and TRBJ2-1, with D possibly being TRBD1 (6 bases). The CDR3 is 13 amino acids. Germline CDR1 and CDR2: LNHNV and YYDKDF (reference sequence). V dropped 0 bases and J dropped 9 bases, with 9 bases sitting between them. In DNA, the CDR3 is TGTGCCACCAGCAGAGATAGGGGGTTTGAGCAGTTCTTC. Translation: CATSRDRGFEQFF.

This clonotype was seen at least ten times. The V gene is TRBV11-2, the J gene TRBJ2-7, with D possibly matching TRBD2 (7 bases). Germline values: CDR1 SGHAT, CDR2 FQNNGV. V lost 0 bases and J lost 2, with 11 bases in between. The CDR3 is 15 amino acids. CDR3 in amino acids: CASSLEAGATYEQYF. The CDR3 nucleotides are TGTGCCAGCAGCTTAGAGGCGGGGGCCACCTACGAGCAGTACTTC.

This rearrangement joins TRBV5-4 to TRBJ2-7, with a possible D match to TRBD1 (6 bases). Trimming took off 2 bases at V and 4 bases at J, with 10 bases between the two ends. Germline V gene lookup returns CDR1 SGHNT and CDR2 YYREEE (reference sequence). The CDR3 spans 13 residues. CDR3 bases: TGTGCCAGCAGCTTTATGGGGGCTTACGAGCAGTACTTC. Translation: CASSFMGAYEQYF.

A word on this clonotype: One junction end disagrees with the germline gene, perhaps due to a read error. The V gene is TRBV7-2, the J gene TRBJ2-7, with TRBD1 matching over 7 bases. Germline V lookup: CDR1 SGHTA, CDR2 FQGNSA. This CDR3 contains 13 residues. The CDR3 is CASSEMGQSEHYF. In DNA, the CDR3 is TGTGCCAGCAGCGAAATGGGACAGAGCGAGCATTACTTC.

This chain uses TRBV6-5 with TRBJ2-7; TRBD2 aligns across 9 bases. J was trimmed by 2 bases and V by 10 bases; bases with no gene match: 12. Germline assignment: CDR1 MNHEY and CDR2 SVGAGI. The CDR3 runs to 15 residues. DNA for the CDR3: TGTGCCACCAAGGTAGGACTAGCGAGAACCTACGAGCAGTACTTC. This gives the protein CATKVGLARTYEQYF.

At least ten counts were recorded for this clonotype. This chain connects TRBV11-2 to TRBJ2-1; D call uncertain. Germline V CDR1 and CDR2: SGHAT, FQNNGV. The CDR3 has 14 amino acids. Trimming shortened V by 1 base and J by 4 bases, and 8 bases separated the two germline ends. The DNA of the CDR3 is TGTGCCAGCAGCTTAGCTTGGGGTTACAATGAGCAGTTCTTC. This sequence encodes CASSLAWGYNEQFF. Drawing the rest from reference TRBV11-2 and TRBJ2-1, the complete variable domain is EAGVAQSPRYKIIEKRQSVAFWCNPISGHATLYWYQQILGQGPKLLIQFQNNGVVDDSQLPKDRFSAERLKGVDSTLKIQPAKLEDSAVYLCASSLAWGYNEQFFGPGTRLTVL.

This clonotype was counted at least ten times. This chain links TRBV7-2 with TRBJ2-1; 10 bases are a match to TRBD1. This CDR3 contains 14 residues. V was pared by 4 bases and J by 6 bases, with 3 bases of the junction left unmatched. Per germline, CDR1 SGHTA and CDR2 FQGNSA. The CDR3 spells CASSSGQGTNEQFF. Here the CDR3 DNA reads TGTGCCAGCAGCTCGGGACAGGGGACCAATGAGCAGTTCTTC.

The chain recombines TRBV7-6 with TRBJ1-5; D possibly corresponds to TRBD1 (5 bases). Germline V gene sequence: CDR1 SGHVS, CDR2 FNYEAQ. V was pared by 1 base and J by 1 base, with 11 bases between. This CDR3 spans 16 amino acids. Written as DNA, the CDR3 is TGTGCCAGCAGCTTAGGGGCCGGGGCAAGCAATCAGCCCCAGCATTTT. Translating gives CASSLGAGASNQPQHF.

This clonotype has only one observation. This chain links TRBV30 with TRBJ1-1, with D possibly TRBD1 on 5 matching bases. The V and J ends lost 3 bases and 5 bases respectively, with 13 bases between them. Germline V lookup: CDR1 GTSNPN, CDR2 SVGIG (reference sequence). This CDR3 has 13 amino acids. CDR3 nucleotide sequence: TGTGCCTGGAGCGATGGGGGGGGGACTGAAGCTTTCTTT. As protein: CAWSDGGGTEAFF.

This chain connects TRBV2 to TRBJ2-1; 7 bases are shared with TRBD2. V trimming: 4 bases; J trimming: 7 bases; junction bases outside the gene matches: 7. The V gene's germline CDR1 is SNHLY and CDR2 FYNNEI. The CDR3 covers 14 residues. CDR3 sequence reads: CASSGSRGTNEQFF. CDR3 bases: TGTGCCAGCAGTGGTTCGCGGGGGACTAATGAGCAGTTCTTC.

The rearrangement links TRBV5-1 to TRBJ1-1; 10 bases line up with TRBD1. The CDR3 contains 17 residues. The germline CDR1 and CDR2 sequences are SGHRS and YFSETQ. Trimming at V came to 0 bases and at J to 1 base, leaving 6 bases not matched to a gene. The CDR3 bases are TGCGCCAGCAGCTTGGTTATCGGGACAGGGGCGAACACTGAAGCTTTCTTT. Protein product: CASSLVIGTGANTEAFF.

This clonotype occurred many times. V usage is TRBV12-3 or TRBV12-4 and J usage is TRBJ1-2; D unresolved. The CDR3 sequence is 8 residues long. Trimming removed 8 bases from V and 14 bases from J, with 9 bases in between. The CDR3 reads CASDGETF. The CDR3 DNA is TGTGCCAGCGACGGAGAAACCTTC.

The chain is built from TRBV27 and TRBJ2-7; 8 bases map to TRBD1. The CDR3 length is 15 residues. The germline gives CDR1 MNHEY, CDR2 SMNVEV (reference sequence). V was pared by 5 bases and J by 0 bases, with 6 bases of the junction left unmatched. CDR3 sequence (DNA): TGTGCCAGCAGTCTTCGACAGGGGCCCTCCTACGAGCAGTACTTC. The encoded protein is CASSLRQGPSYEQYF.

This clonotype was seen more than once but under ten times. CDR3 sequence: CASSLLWRGGDTQYF. As DNA, the CDR3 is TGTGCCAGCAGCTTACTTTGGCGGGGGGGAGATACGCAGTATTTT. V and J are TRBV7-2 and TRBJ2-3; 9 nucleotides line up with TRBD2. This CDR3 comprises 15 residues. CDR1 SGHTA and CDR2 FQGNSA come from the germline V gene. Trimming took 2 bases from V and 5 from J; bases not matched to a gene: 5.

The chain joins TRBV5-1 to TRBJ1-1, with a possible D match to TRBD1 (5 bases). Germline CDR1 and CDR2: SGHRS and YFSETQ. The CDR3 has 14 amino acids. V was trimmed by 1 base and J by 5 bases, leaving 12 bases between them. CDR3 DNA: TGCGCCAGCAGCTTGAAAGGCGAGGGGACTGAAGCTTTCTTT. Protein: CASSLKGEGTEAFF.

V is TRBV11-2 and J is TRBJ2-3, with D unresolved. Germline loops: CDR1 SGHAT, CDR2 FQNNGV. This CDR3 contains 15 residues. Trimming pared 5 bases from V and 4 bases from J, leaving 16 bases between. Written as DNA, the CDR3 is TGTGCCAGCAGCCTGCGACGGCCCCAGGCAGATACGCAGTATTTT. Its protein is CASSLRRPQADTQYF.

The rearrangement links TRBV25-1 to TRBJ1-2; no definite D call. V lost 6 bases and J lost 2, with 7 bases in between. The CDR3 extends over 12 amino acids. The germline V gene encodes CDR1 MGHDK and CDR2 SYGVNS. The CDR3 nucleotides are TGTGCCAGCAGGGCCCAAAACTATGGCTACACCTTC. This sequence encodes CASRAQNYGYTF.

This clonotype was seen more than once but under ten times. The chain links TRBV6-6 to TRBJ2-1; D is perhaps TRBD1 or TRBD2 (6 bases each). CDR3 size: 15 residues. Germline V gene data show CDR1 as MNHNY and CDR2 as SVGAGI (reference sequence). The V end lost 10 bases, the J end lost 2 bases, and 18 bases lay between the germline ends. CDR3 sequence (DNA): TGTGCCACCAGAGATAGGGGGGACCCCTACAATGAGCAGTTCTTC. Its translation: CATRDRGDPYNEQFF.

The table lists this clonotype with a few counts. The chain recombines TRBV11-2 with TRBJ1-1; D is ambiguous. The V gene lost 7 bases and the J gene lost 3 bases, with 12 bases spanning the gap. Germline values: CDR1 SGHAT, CDR2 FQNNGV. The CDR3 sequence is 13 residues long. The CDR3 DNA is TGTGCCAGCACCCCCCAGGCAGACACTGAAGCTTTCTTT. Translated, it gives CASTPQADTEAFF.

A few counts support this clonotype. The chain recombines TRBV29-1 with TRBJ1-2, with 7 bases that match TRBD1. CDR3 size: 12 residues. V shed 2 bases and J 3 bases; nucleotides not matched to a gene: 0. CDR1 is SQVTM, CDR2 ANQGSEA, per germline. CDR3 nucleotide sequence: TGCAGCGTTGAAACAGGGGACTATGGCTACACCTTC. It encodes CSVETGDYGYTF.

The chain joins TRBV11-2 to TRBJ2-1; D unclear. Trimming left V 1 base short and J 7 bases short, with 11 bases between. Germline V gives CDR1 SGHAT, CDR2 FQNNGV. The CDR3 is 14 amino acids. CDR3 loop: CASSLVGGVNEQFF. Written as DNA, the CDR3 is TGTGCCAGCAGCTTAGTAGGTGGGGTGAATGAGCAGTTCTTC. The full variable domain, its missing parts supplied by reference TRBV11-2 and TRBJ2-1, is EAGVAQSPRYKIIEKRQSVAFWCNPISGHATLYWYQQILGQGPKLLIQFQNNGVVDDSQLPKDRFSAERLKGVDSTLKIQPAKLEDSAVYLCASSLVGGVNEQFFGPGTRLTVL.

This clonotype was seen repeatedly, ten times or more. The chain links TRBV7-9 to TRBJ2-2; the D gene is possibly TRBD1 (6 bases). Trimming removed 5 bases from V and 6 bases from J, with 7 bases in between. CDR3 length: 12 amino acids. Germline V gene data show CDR1 as SEHNR and CDR2 as FQNEAQ (reference sequence). The DNA for the CDR3 is TGTGCCAGCAGCCCAGGGGCCGGGGAGCTGTTTTTT. Its protein is CASSPGAGELFF.